The next 7 T cell receptor beta chains were all read from a single sample in a study of blood T cell repertoires in COVID-19. Some clones are missing from TCRdb's copy, which holds only in-frame ones; the method was immunoSEQ multiplex PCR. The sample carries about 40,000 clones, roughly 80% recorded once. The sample was peripheral blood. These receptor sequences come from a woman aged 55-69 years with acute or convalescent COVID-19.

V gene TRBV19 combines with J gene TRBJ2-5, with TRBD2 matching 14 bases. With 3 bases clipped from V and 1 base from J, the junction kept 4 bases outside the gene matches. This CDR3 comprises 17 residues. Germline V gene sequence: CDR1 LNHDA, CDR2 SQIVND (reference sequence). CDR3 nucleotide sequence: TGTGCCAGTAGTATCGAAGGACTAGCGGGGGGCCAAGAGACCCAGTACTTC. This translates into CASSIEGLAGGQETQYF.

V is TRBV4-1 and J is TRBJ1-6; D not resolved. The germline V gene encodes CDR1 MGHRA and CDR2 YSYEKL. The CDR3 has 15 amino acids. Trimming left V 6 bases short and J 0 bases short, with 9 bases between. The CDR3: CASRTVVSYNSPLHF. CDR3 DNA sequence: TGCGCCAGCAGAACAGTAGTCTCCTATAATTCACCCCTCCACTTT.

The genes are TRBV6-4 and TRBJ2-3; maybe TRBD1 (6 bases). Looked up from germline, CDR1 is MRHNA and CDR2 is SNTAGT. Trimming took off 4 bases at V and 5 bases at J, with 13 bases between the two ends. CDR3 size: 14 residues. The CDR3 is CASSASADRDTQYF. As DNA, the CDR3 is TGTGCCAGCAGTGCCTCCGCGGACAGAGATACGCAGTATTTT.

This clone was detected only a few times. The chain carries TRBV11-2 and TRBJ1-2; the D gene is possibly TRBD1 (6 bases). Germline V gives CDR1 SGHAT, CDR2 FQNNGV. V dropped 0 bases and J dropped 5 bases, with 13 bases sitting between them. The length of the CDR3 is 15 residues. DNA for the CDR3: TGTGCCAGCAGCTTAGAGGCAGGGGCGATTTATGGCTACACCTTC. It encodes CASSLEAGAIYGYTF.

The chain joins TRBV5-4 to TRBJ2-6; 10 positions match TRBD2. From germline, CDR1 is SGHNT and CDR2 YYREEE (reference sequence). The CDR3 length is 17 residues. V trimming: 3 bases; J trimming: 2 bases; junction bases outside the gene matches: 5. In nucleotides, the CDR3 is TGTGCCAGCAGCTATGGACTAGCGGAACCTGGGGCCAACGTCCTGACTTTC. It specifies CASSYGLAEPGANVLTF.

The chain recombines TRBV29-1 with TRBJ1-2; D might be TRBD1 (5 bases). There are 16 residues in the CDR3. Germline V gene data show CDR1 as SQVTM and CDR2 as ANQGSEA. Trimming removed 8 bases from V and 1 base from J, with 23 bases in between. The DNA for the CDR3 is TGCAGCTCTGAAGACAACCCAAGGGGATATAACTATGGCTACACCTTC. It encodes CSSEDNPRGYNYGYTF.

V and J are TRBV7-2 and TRBJ1-1; D gene ambiguous. Germline values: CDR1 SGHTA, CDR2 FQGNSA. This CDR3 is 13 amino acids long. With 1 base removed from V and 7 bases from J, the gap between germline ends came to 10 bases. The CDR3 DNA follows: TGTGCCAGCAGCTTAGAACGGCAGGATGAAGCTTTCTTT. Translation gives CASSLERQDEAFF.